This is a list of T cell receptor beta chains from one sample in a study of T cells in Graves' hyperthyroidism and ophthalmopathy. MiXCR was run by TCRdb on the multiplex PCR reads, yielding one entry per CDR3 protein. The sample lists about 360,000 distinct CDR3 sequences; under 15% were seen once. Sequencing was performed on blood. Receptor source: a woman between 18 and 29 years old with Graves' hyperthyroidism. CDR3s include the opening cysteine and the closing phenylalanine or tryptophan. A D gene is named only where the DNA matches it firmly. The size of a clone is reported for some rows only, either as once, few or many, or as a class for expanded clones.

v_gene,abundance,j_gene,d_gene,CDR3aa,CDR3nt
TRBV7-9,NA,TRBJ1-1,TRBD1,CASSFSQGGGTEAFF,TGTGCCAGCAGCTTCAGCCAGGGGGGAGGCACTGAAGCTTTCTTT
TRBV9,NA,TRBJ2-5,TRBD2,CASSPRGGAVQETQYF,TGTGCCAGCAGCCCCCGGGGGGGGGCGGTTCAAGAGACCCAGTACTTC
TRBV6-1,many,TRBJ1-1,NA,CASSANTGRMAFF,TGTGCCAGCAGTGCCAATACAGGGAGGATGGCTTTCTTT
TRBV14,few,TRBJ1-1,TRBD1,CASSQAGQGSAFF,TGTGCCAGCAGCCAAGCGGGACAGGGGAGTGCTTTCTTT
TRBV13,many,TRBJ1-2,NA,CASSFQTGAEGYTF,TGTGCCAGCAGCTTCCAAACCGGCGCGGAGGGCTACACCTTC
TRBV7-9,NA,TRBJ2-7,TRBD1,CASSLVPLMRTGLLNEQYF,TGTGCCAGCAGCTTAGTTCCGCTGATGCGGACAGGGCTGTTGAATGAGCAGTACTTC
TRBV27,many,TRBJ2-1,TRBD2,CASSLTSGLEQFF,TGTGCCAGCAGTTTGACTAGCGGGCTTGAGCAGTTCTTC
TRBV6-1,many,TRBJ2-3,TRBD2,CASSLAGAKGDTQYF,TGTGCCAGCAGCTTAGCGGGGGCCAAAGGAGATACGCAGTATTTT
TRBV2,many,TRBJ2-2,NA,CASAGASANTGELFF,TGTGCCAGCGCAGGTGCATCCGCGAACACCGGGGAGCTGTTTTTT
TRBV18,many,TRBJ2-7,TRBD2,CASSPIGLAGGPYEQYF,TGTGCCAGCTCACCTATCGGACTAGCGGGAGGGCCGTACGAGCAGTACTTC
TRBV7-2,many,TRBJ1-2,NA,CASSITGYGYTF,TGTGCCAGCAGCATAACAGGGTATGGCTACACCTTC
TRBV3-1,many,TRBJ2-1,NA,CASSPLAAKTHNEQFF,TGTGCCAGCAGCCCCCTGGCGGCCAAGACCCACAATGAGCAGTTCTTC
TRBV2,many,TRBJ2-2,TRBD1,CASTPRTGSAGELFF,TGTGCCAGCACCCCTAGGACAGGAAGTGCCGGGGAGCTGTTTTTT
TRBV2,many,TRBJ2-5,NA,CASIPPGIQETQYF,TGTGCCAGCATTCCACCCGGGATCCAAGAGACCCAGTACTTC
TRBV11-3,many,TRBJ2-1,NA,CASSLDLTYNEQFF,TGTGCCAGCAGCTTAGATTTAACCTACAATGAGCAGTTCTTC
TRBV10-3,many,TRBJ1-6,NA,CAISDGANSPLHF,TGTGCCATCAGTGACGGGGCCAATTCACCCCTCCACTTT
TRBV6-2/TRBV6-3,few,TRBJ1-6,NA,CASSWAGRSPLHF,TGTGCCAGCAGTTGGGCAGGGAGGTCACCCCTCCACTTT
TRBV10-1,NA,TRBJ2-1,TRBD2,CASSESAGFEQFF,TGCGCCAGCAGCGAGTCAGCGGGGTTTGAGCAGTTCTTC
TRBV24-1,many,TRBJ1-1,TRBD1,CATSSDRGRYTEAFF,TGTGCCACCAGCTCGGACAGGGGGCGTTACACTGAAGCTTTCTTT
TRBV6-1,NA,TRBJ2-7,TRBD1,CASTPGTGLYEQYF,TGTGCCAGTACACCCGGGACAGGGTTATACGAGCAGTACTTC
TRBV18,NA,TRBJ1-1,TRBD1,CASSPRGTGLNTEAFF,TGTGCCAGCTCACCAAGAGGGACAGGATTGAACACTGAAGCTTTCTTT
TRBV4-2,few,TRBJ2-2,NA,CASSQSYSGELFF,TGTGCCAGCAGCCAGAGTTATAGCGGGGAGCTGTTTTTT
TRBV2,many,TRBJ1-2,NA,CASSREGIYGYTF,TGTGCCAGCAGTCGGGAGGGGATCTATGGCTACACCTTC
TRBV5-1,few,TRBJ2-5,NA,CASSMEGQETQYF,TGCGCCAGCAGCATGGAGGGCCAAGAGACCCAGTACTTC
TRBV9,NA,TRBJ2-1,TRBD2,CASSTQREAINEQFF,TGTGCCAGCAGCACACAGCGGGAAGCGATCAATGAGCAGTTCTTC
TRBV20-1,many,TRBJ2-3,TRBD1,CSARQGTDTQYF,TGCAGTGCAAGACAGGGAACAGATACGCAGTATTTT
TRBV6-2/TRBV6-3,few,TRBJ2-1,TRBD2,CASSGLAGLHEQFF,TGTGCCAGCTCAGGACTAGCGGGATTGCATGAGCAGTTCTTC
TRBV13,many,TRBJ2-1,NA,CASSLGAGNNEQFF,TGTGCCAGCAGCTTAGGAGCAGGGAACAATGAGCAGTTCTTC
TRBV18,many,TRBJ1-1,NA,CASSRGSPNTEAFF,TGTGCCAGCTCACGTGGGTCACCGAACACTGAAGCTTTCTTT
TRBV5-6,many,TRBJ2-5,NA,CASSLAPGTQYF,TGTGCCAGCAGCTTGGCCCCAGGGACCCAGTACTTC
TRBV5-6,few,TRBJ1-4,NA,CASSLGDPGWNEKLFF,TGTGCCAGCAGCTTGGGAGACCCCGGGTGGAATGAAAAACTGTTTTTT
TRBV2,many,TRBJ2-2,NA,CARARGQIINTGELFF,TGTGCCAGGGCGAGAGGGCAGATAATTAACACCGGGGAGCTGTTTTTT
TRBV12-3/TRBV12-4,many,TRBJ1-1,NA,CASSLGGNLPTEAFF,TGTGCCAGCAGTTTAGGGGGGAATCTCCCCACTGAAGCTTTCTTT
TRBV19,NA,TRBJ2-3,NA,CASSLGARTDTQYF,TGTGCCAGTAGTTTGGGCGCACGCACAGATACGCAGTATTTT
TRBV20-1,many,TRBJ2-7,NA,CSAREVYEQYF,TGCAGTGCTAGAGAAGTCTACGAGCAGTACTTC
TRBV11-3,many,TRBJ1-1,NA,CASSTGQSNTEAFF,TGTGCCAGCAGCACCGGACAATCGAACACTGAAGCTTTCTTT
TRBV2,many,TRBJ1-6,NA,CASRAQGNYNSPLHF,TGTGCCAGCAGGGCCCAGGGGAACTATAATTCACCCCTCCACTTT
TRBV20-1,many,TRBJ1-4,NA,CSASYLEGWGEKLFF,TGCAGTGCTAGTTATCTTGAGGGTTGGGGTGAAAAACTGTTTTTT
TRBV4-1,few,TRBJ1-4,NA,CASSQVDGLREKLFF,TGCGCCAGCAGCCAAGTTGATGGGCTTCGGGAAAAACTGTTTTTT
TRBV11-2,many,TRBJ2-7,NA,CASSSTSAGYEQYF,TGTGCCAGCAGCTCCACTTCTGCGGGGTACGAGCAGTACTTC
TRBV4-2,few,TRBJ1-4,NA,CASSQVGSGKGATNEKLFF,TGTGCCAGCAGCCAAGTCGGATCGGGGAAAGGGGCGACTAATGAAAAACTGTTTTTT
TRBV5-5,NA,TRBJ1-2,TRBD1,CASSLQGQQGMSGYTF,TGTGCCAGCAGCCTTCAAGGGCAACAGGGGATGAGTGGCTACACCTTC
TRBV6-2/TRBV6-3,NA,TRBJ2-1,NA,CASSYGPLDNEQFF,TGTGCCAGCAGTTACGGACCTCTCGACAATGAGCAGTTCTTC
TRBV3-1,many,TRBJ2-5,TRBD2,CASSRLAGGRETQYF,TGTGCCAGCAGCCGGCTAGCGGGGGGGCGGGAGACCCAGTACTTC
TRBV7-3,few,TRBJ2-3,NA,CASSLRGLIDTQYF,TGTGCCAGCAGCTTACGGGGATTGATCGATACGCAGTATTTT
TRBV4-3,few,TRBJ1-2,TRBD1,CASSPGQWQEPHSYGYTF,TGCGCCAGCAGCCCGGGACAGTGGCAAGAACCCCATAGCTATGGCTACACCTTC